What follows are 9 T cell receptor beta chains derived from one specimen sequenced in a study of molecular identifiers for immune sequencing clone quantification. TCRdb passed the PCR reads through MiXCR, listing each CDR3 protein once. The sample has over 600,000 distinct CDR3 sequences, around 20% seen once. The sample was naive CD8+ T cells from blood, with Jurkat cell RNA spiked in. Subset described: FACS-sorted CD8+CD4-CCR7+CD45RA+ naive T cells. Source of these receptors: a human donor in good health. Some libraries in this study had Jurkat cell RNA spiked in.

This clonotype was found once. A much more abundant neighbour one base away suggests this may be a read error. The rearrangement uses TRBV5-6 and TRBJ2-6, with D possibly TRBD1 on 6 matching bases. Germline V gene sequence: CDR1 SGHDT, CDR2 YYEEEE. The CDR3 loop spans 16 amino acids. The CDR3 DNA reads as TGTGTCAGCAGCTTCTTCGCAGGGGCTGGGGCCAACGTCCTGACTTTC. Translating gives CVSSFFAGAGANVLTF.

This clonotype was counted a few times. This chain links TRBV9 with TRBJ2-3, with D uncertain. The V gene's germline CDR1 is SGDLS and CDR2 YYNGEE. Trimming took off 2 bases at V and 2 bases at J, with 9 bases between the two ends. The CDR3 is 14 residues long. The CDR3 DNA sequence: TGTGCCAGCAGCGTGGAATTTAACACAGATACGCAGTATTTT. This sequence encodes CASSVEFNTDTQYF.

This clonotype has a handful of counts. Since a much larger clone is just one base distant, this may be a read error. The chain carries TRBV2 and TRBJ1-1; TRBD1 might be the D (5 bases). The CDR3 runs to 16 residues. CDR1 is SNHLY, CDR2 FYNNEI, per germline. The CDR3 is CAGSEGRGGWNTEAFF. The CDR3 DNA reads as TGTGCCGGCAGTGAGGGTCGGGGGGGATGGAACACTGAAGCTTTCTTT.

As regards this clonotype: This may be a read error, as it is one base from a much larger clone. The CDR3 DNA sequence: TGCGGTGCTATAGATTTGACCTACTACGAGCAGTACTTC. This encodes CGAIDLTYYEQYF. J is TRBJ2-7 and V is TRBV20-1, with unresolved D. CDR1 is DFQATT, CDR2 SNEGSKA, per germline (reference sequence). The CDR3 covers 13 residues.

This clonotype was observed a few times. The J gene is TRBJ1-2, the V gene TRBV30; no definite D call. The CDR3 totals 13 residues. Per germline, CDR1 GTSNPN and CDR2 SVGIG (reference sequence). Trimming shortened V by 1 base and J by 7 bases, and 13 bases separated the two germline ends. CDR3 region: CAWSGLGSAGYTF. The CDR3 DNA is TGTGCCTGGAGTGGGCTAGGTTCTGCTGGCTACACCTTC.

With respect to this clonotype: Possible read error: a much larger clone is one base away. The rearrangement uses TRBV19 and TRBJ2-7, with TRBD2 as a possible D gene (5 bases). CDR3 size: 12 residues. In germline, CDR1 is LNHDA, CDR2 SQIVND (reference sequence). V was pared by 10 bases and J by 7 bases, with 17 bases between. The CDR3, as DNA: TGTGCCACCCAACAGAGGGTCGGGGAGCAGTACTTC. The encoded protein is CATQQRVGEQYF.

V and J are TRBV27 and TRBJ1-1; D unresolved. CDR3 length equals 14 residues. CDR1 is MNHEY and CDR2 is SMNVEV in the germline V gene (reference sequence). V was cut by 8 bases and J by 4 bases, with 17 bases left in between. In nucleotides, the CDR3 is TGTGCCAGCTCCACCAGCGGGGTGAGCACTGAAGCTTTCTTT. Protein product: CASSTSGVSTEAFF.

There are many counts of this clonotype. This chain connects TRBV20-1 to TRBJ2-3; 7 bases agree with TRBD2. Per germline, CDR1 DFQATT and CDR2 SNEGSKA (reference sequence). The CDR3 is made up of 16 amino acids. V shed 6 bases and J 1 base; nucleotides not matched to a gene: 13. The CDR3 loop reads CSALGSERGRTDTQYF. In nucleotides, the CDR3 is TGCAGTGCCCTCGGTTCCGAGCGGGGTCGCACAGATACGCAGTATTTT.

This clonotype was recorded many times. The CDR3 spells CASSGGLAGELFF. The CDR3 bases are TGTGCCAGCAGTGGGGGACTAGCCGGGGAGCTGTTTTTT. J is TRBJ2-2 and V is TRBV25-1; 8 nucleotides match TRBD2. Germline V gene sequence: CDR1 MGHDK, CDR2 SYGVNS. The trim removed 4 bases at V and 6 bases at J, leaving 1 base unmatched. This CDR3 has 13 residues.